Below, 14 T cell receptor beta chains from the same sample are listed, as sequenced in a study of CD8 T cells in ankylosing spondylitis. MiXCR, run by TCRdb on the 5' RACE reads, gives a single entry per CDR3 protein. The sample has about 10,000 distinct CDR3 sequences; roughly 6.4% are singletons. The sequencing sample was made of blood, either unsorted or a sorted T cell fraction (not recorded which). These TCRs come from a female donor with ankylosing spondylitis or in good health (not recorded which).

V and J are TRBV9 and TRBJ1-1; 8 positions match TRBD1. Germline V CDR1 and CDR2: SGDLS, YYNGEE. This CDR3 region has 13 residues. V was clipped by 4 bases and J by 3 bases; unmatched bases: 2. CDR3 sequence: CASSTGGDTEAFF. The CDR3 DNA is TGTGCCAGCAGCACAGGGGGGGACACTGAAGCTTTCTTT.

This clonotype occurred many times. The CDR3 protein is CASSPRGGGNEQFF. The CDR3 nucleotides are TGTGCCAGCAGCCCCCGCGGAGGGGGCAATGAGCAGTTCTTC. The rearrangement joins TRBV9 to TRBJ2-1; perhaps D is TRBD1 or TRBD2 (6 bases each). The germline V gene has CDR1 SGDLS and CDR2 YYNGEE. The germline V and J ends were trimmed by 4 bases and 6 bases, with 14 bases remaining between them. CDR3 size: 14 residues.

Written as DNA, the CDR3 is TGTGCCAGCGGAACAAGCCCCGGGGAGCTGTTTTTT. Encoded protein: CASGTSPGELFF. This chain joins TRBV9 and TRBJ2-2; the D is unclear. The V gene lost 7 bases and the J gene lost 6 bases, with 10 bases spanning the gap. The CDR3 runs to 12 residues. The V gene's germline CDR1 is SGDLS and CDR2 YYNGEE.

The chain carries TRBV9 and TRBJ2-3; D is unresolved. The CDR3 loop spans 13 amino acids. The germline gives CDR1 SGDLS, CDR2 YYNGEE. Trimming left V 0 bases short and J 5 bases short, with 7 bases between. The CDR3 protein is CASSVELRDTQYF. The CDR3 nucleotides are TGTGCCAGCAGCGTAGAGTTACGAGATACGCAGTATTTT.

This clonotype is medium-sized in the sample. The chain combines TRBV9 with TRBJ2-7; TRBD1 agrees at 8 bases. This CDR3 is built from 12 residues. Unmatched junction bases numbered 3, after V lost 4 bases and J lost 6 bases. Germline lookup yields CDR1 SGDLS and CDR2 YYNGEE. The CDR3 coding sequence is TGTGCCAGCAGCACCACAGGGGGCGAGCAGTACTTC. As protein: CASSTTGGEQYF.

The genes are TRBV9 and TRBJ2-7; D gene uncertain. The germline V gene encodes CDR1 SGDLS and CDR2 YYNGEE. V was trimmed by 0 bases and J by 0 bases, leaving 10 bases between them. The CDR3 is 15 residues long. The CDR3 bases are TGTGCCAGCAGCGTAGGAGACGCCCGCTCCTACGAGCAGTACTTC. It is translated as CASSVGDARSYEQYF.

This clonotype has a count of ten or more. The chain employs TRBV9 and TRBJ2-5; the D gene could be TRBD1 or TRBD2 (5 bases each). Germline V gives CDR1 SGDLS, CDR2 YYNGEE. This CDR3 spans 14 amino acids. Trimming removed 2 bases at V and 5 bases at J, with 13 bases between. CDR3 protein: CASSVQGRGETQYF. The CDR3 nucleotides read TGTGCCAGCAGCGTGCAGGGTCGAGGGGAGACCCAGTACTTC.

This clonotype showed up just a few times. The rearrangement links TRBV9 to TRBJ2-3, with D perhaps matching TRBD2 (5 bases). The CDR3 is 15 residues long. The V end was cut by 3 bases, the J end by 1 base, with 12 bases between. The germline V gene has CDR1 SGDLS and CDR2 YYNGEE. The DNA of the CDR3 is TGTGCCAGCAGCGCGTGGTTGGGAGGCACAGATACGCAGTATTTT. Translated: CASSAWLGGTDTQYF. The entire variable domain, with the rest obtained from reference TRBV9 and TRBJ2-3, is as follows: DSGVTQTPKHLITATGQRVTLRCSPRSGDLSVYWYQQSLDQGLQFLIQYYNGEERAKGNILERFSAQQFPDLHSELNLSSLELGDSALYFCASSAWLGGTDTQYFGPGTRLTVL.

The table lists this clonotype with many counts. The chain links TRBV9 to TRBJ2-7; the D gene is possibly TRBD2 (6 bases). V shed 3 bases and J shed 6 bases, with 13 bases lying between them. Germline CDR1 SGDLS, CDR2 YYNGEE. This CDR3 region has 13 residues. The CDR3 loop is CASSAGGTGEQYF. As DNA, the CDR3 is TGTGCCAGCAGCGCCGGGGGAACCGGCGAGCAGTACTTC.

This clonotype was seen only a few times. The chain carries TRBV9 and TRBJ2-1; 9 bases agree with TRBD2. This CDR3 region has 18 residues. Germline V lookup: CDR1 SGDLS, CDR2 YYNGEE. V lost 4 bases, J lost 0 bases, and 11 bases stayed unmatched. This CDR3 is CASSHSKAGGSSYNEQFF. In DNA, the CDR3 is TGTGCCAGCAGCCACTCTAAAGCGGGGGGAAGCTCCTACAATGAGCAGTTCTTC. Complete variable domain (other parts from reference TRBV9 and TRBJ2-1): DSGVTQTPKHLITATGQRVTLRCSPRSGDLSVYWYQQSLDQGLQFLIQYYNGEERAKGNILERFSAQQFPDLHSELNLSSLELGDSALYFCASSHSKAGGSSYNEQFFGPGTRLTVL.

At least ten counts were recorded for this clonotype. The chain joins TRBV9 to TRBJ2-3; D ambiguous. V lost 0 bases and J lost 6, with 11 bases in between. CDR1 and CDR2 from the germline V gene are SGDLS and YYNGEE. The CDR3 length is 14 residues. CDR3 residues: CASSVARLADTQYF. The CDR3 DNA reads as TGTGCCAGCAGCGTAGCAAGACTGGCGGATACGCAGTATTTT.

This chain links TRBV9 with TRBJ2-7; 7 bases fit TRBD1. Per the germline V gene, CDR1 is SGDLS and CDR2 is YYNGEE. V lost 0 bases to trimming and J lost 2 bases; unmatched junction nucleotides: 5. The CDR3 runs to 15 residues. CDR3 nucleotides: TGTGCCAGCAGCGTAGCATTTCAGGGGGCCTACGAGCAGTACTTC. As protein: CASSVAFQGAYEQYF.

This clonotype rates as medium-sized. V and J are TRBV9 and TRBJ1-1; possibly TRBD1 for D (6 bases). The length of the CDR3 is 13 residues. Looked up from germline, CDR1 is SGDLS and CDR2 is YYNGEE. The V gene lost 5 bases and the J gene lost 0 bases, with 8 bases spanning the gap. The CDR3: CASSGQLNTEAFF. In nucleotides, the CDR3 is TGTGCCAGCAGTGGACAGTTGAACACTGAAGCTTTCTTT.

This clonotype was seen more than once but under ten times. The chain has TRBV9 and TRBJ2-7, with 9 bases fitting TRBD1. CDR1 and CDR2 (germline): SGDLS, YYNGEE. After removal of 4 bases from V and 3 bases from J, the junction contained 11 bases not matched to a gene. This CDR3 region has 16 residues. The CDR3 nucleotides read TGTGCCAGCAGCATATCCCGGACAGGGGCCATCTACGAGCAGTACTTC. Encoded protein: CASSISRTGAIYEQYF. Complete variable domain (other parts from reference TRBV9 and TRBJ2-7): DSGVTQTPKHLITATGQRVTLRCSPRSGDLSVYWYQQSLDQGLQFLIQYYNGEERAKGNILERFSAQQFPDLHSELNLSSLELGDSALYFCASSISRTGAIYEQYFGPGTRLTVT.